This TCR beta chain appears in the sequencing data of a study of T cell repertoires in ileal Crohn's disease. Time point here: inflamed ileum from the surgical specimen. CDR3 length equals 19 residues. CDR1 MNHEY and CDR2 SMNVEV come from the germline V gene (reference sequence). The germline V and J ends were trimmed by 4 bases and 5 bases, with 26 bases remaining between them. Profiling relied on immunoSEQ multiplex PCR, and the TCRdb table lists in-frame clones only, not all of them. The table includes 5,400 or so clones, around 80% detected once. The receptor was isolated from an adult with Crohn's disease. The sequencing sample was made of ileal tissue. V usage is TRBV27 and J usage is TRBJ1-4; D is perhaps TRBD1 (6 bases). DNA of the CDR3: TGTGCCAGCAGTTCAAATAAAGACACCATTAGCAGGGGAAATGAAAAACTGTTTTTT. The encoded protein is CASSSNKDTISRGNEKLFF.